This T cell receptor beta chain was captured in a study of cytomegalovirus exposure and HLA in healthy donors. PCR used 60 Vbeta primers and 13 Jbeta primers. This table comes from immunoSEQ multiplex PCR, and its TCRdb copy is limited to in-frame clones, with some not included. Recorded for this sample: tens of thousands of clones. The trim removed 0 bases at V and 3 bases at J, leaving 2 bases unmatched. The germline CDR1 and CDR2 sequences are LGHNA and YNFKEQ. The CDR3 loop spans 16 amino acids. Specimen: PBMCs. The TCR comes from a man between 35 and 55 years old in good health and CMV-seronegative. V gene TRBV4-2 combines with J gene TRBJ2-1; 10 bases match TRBD1. In nucleotides, the CDR3 is TGTGCCAGCAGCCAAGATAGGACAGGGGGCTACAATGAGCAGTTCTTC. It is translated as CASSQDRTGGYNEQFF.